This T cell receptor beta chain was sequenced for a study of OX40 agonist ivuxolimab in advanced cancers. A note on the overall study: Ivuxolimab was a fully human IgG2 agonistic monoclonal antibody targeting the costimulatory receptor OX40 (CD134). Intravenous ivuxolimab was administered to patients every 2 weeks at six dose levels: 0.01, 0.1, 0.3, 1.5, 3 and 10 mg/kg. Among the approximately 50 dose-escalation patients, some 19 had hepatocellular carcinoma, roughly 15 melanoma, 9 renal cell carcinoma and 9 head and neck cancer. A male proportion of roughly 80% and a mean age of 60 years, ranging from roughly 23 to 79, were recorded for the dose-escalation cohort. Prior anti-PD-1, anti-PD-L1 or anti-CTLA-4 therapy was permitted, and checkpoint inhibitors had been received by roughly 42% of dose-escalation patients. Partial responses were achieved by three dose-escalation patients, of whom one had hepatocellular carcinoma and two had cutaneous melanoma. The purpose of peripheral TCRbeta sequencing was to test whether ivuxolimab changed TCR sequence diversity and led to clonal T-cell expansion. The paper reports the monotherapy dose-escalation portion (N of about 54 patients) of the phase I ivuxolimab trial. General study outcomes and caveats: On average, CD8+ T cells showed more expanded clones than CD4+ T cells after ivuxolimab. Antigen specificity was not determined for the clonally expanded peripheral T cells. In the 0.1-3.0 mg/kg groups, partial responders were among the patients with the lowest normalized peripheral clonal expansion, particularly in CD8+ T cells. Low levels of normalized T-cell clonal expansion were also shown by some nonresponding patients. At doses from 0.1 to 3.0 mg/kg, clonal expansion was seen in both CD4+ and CD8+ blood T cells between baseline and week 6.

Patients with a history of autoimmune disease or receiving systemic immunosuppression were excluded from the trial. Peripheral blood for TCR sequencing was collected from all dose cohorts at baseline, on cycle 4 day 1, and on cycle 7 day 1. Samples were obtained from an open-label, multicenter, first-in-human phase I dose-escalation trial of ivuxolimab. Adults with locally advanced or metastatic melanoma, renal cell, hepatocellular, or head and neck squamous cell carcinoma were enrolled in the trial. Before TCR sequencing, CD4+ T cells and CD8+ T cells were sorted from peripheral blood as separate populations. Genomic DNA was extracted from sorted cells for sequencing of the TCRbeta CDR3 region. TCRbeta CDR3 regions were sequenced using the immunoSEQ Assay. TCRdb provides this immuneACCESS table in a form limited to in-frame rearrangements. Some clones are lacking; in checked studies, under half of them reflect an unresolved V gene, and why the rest are absent is not known. In all, the sample holds about 28,000 clones, and almost 85% of those were seen once. Over 15% of the sample goes to the ten largest clones.

The CDR3 covers 14 residues, taking in both the cysteine and the phenylalanine. Kept here is only the CDR3 DNA, which spans 42 bases and is read in frame from base 1. Germline trimming: 6 bases from V, 2 bases from J; junction bases outside gene matches: 4. The germline V gene yields MDHEN for CDR1 and SYDVKM for CDR2. Notes on this clone: There is no known antigen for this receptor. No quality values exist for individual bases; no much larger clone is one base distant.

The sequence derives from an adult with an advanced solid tumor such as melanoma, head and neck, liver or kidney cancer. This chain joins TRBV28 to TRBJ2-5; 9 bases in the junction line up with TRBD1. The sample consisted of CD4+ or CD8+ T cells sorted from blood, taken in a trial of the OX40 agonist ivuxolimab. CDR3 sequence: CASSPTGGQETQYF. The bases are TGTGCCAGCAGCCCGACAGGGGGGCAAGAGACCCAGTACTTC.